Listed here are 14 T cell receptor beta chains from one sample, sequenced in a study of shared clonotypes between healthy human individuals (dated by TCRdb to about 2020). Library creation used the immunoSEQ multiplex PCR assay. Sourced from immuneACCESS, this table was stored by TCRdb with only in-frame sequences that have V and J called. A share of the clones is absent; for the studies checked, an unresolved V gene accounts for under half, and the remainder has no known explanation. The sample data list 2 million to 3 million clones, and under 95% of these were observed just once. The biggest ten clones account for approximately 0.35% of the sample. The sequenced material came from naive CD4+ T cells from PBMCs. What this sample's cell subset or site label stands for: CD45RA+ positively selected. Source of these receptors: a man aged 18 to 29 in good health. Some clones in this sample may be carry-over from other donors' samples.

As DNA, the CDR3 is TGCAGCGTTGCGACGTTACACACCGGGGAGCTGTTTTTT. Its protein is CSVATLHTGELFF. J is TRBJ2-2 and V is TRBV29-1; D remains unclear. Germline CDR1 and CDR2: SQVTM and ANQGSEA. With 4 bases removed from V and 3 bases from J, the gap between germline ends came to 9 bases. The CDR3 extends over 13 amino acids.

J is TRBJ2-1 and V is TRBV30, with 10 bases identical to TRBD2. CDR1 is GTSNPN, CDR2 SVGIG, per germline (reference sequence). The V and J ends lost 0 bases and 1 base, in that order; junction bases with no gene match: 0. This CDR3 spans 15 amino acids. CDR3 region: CAWSVLAGSYNEQFF. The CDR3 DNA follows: TGTGCCTGGAGTGTACTAGCGGGGTCCTACAATGAGCAGTTCTTC.

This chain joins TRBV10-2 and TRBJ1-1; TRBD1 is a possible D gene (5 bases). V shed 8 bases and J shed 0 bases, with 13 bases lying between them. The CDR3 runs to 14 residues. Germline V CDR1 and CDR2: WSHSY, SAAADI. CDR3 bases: TGCGCCAGCTCCGGGGGGAGATTGAACACTGAAGCTTTCTTT. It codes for CASSGGRLNTEAFF.

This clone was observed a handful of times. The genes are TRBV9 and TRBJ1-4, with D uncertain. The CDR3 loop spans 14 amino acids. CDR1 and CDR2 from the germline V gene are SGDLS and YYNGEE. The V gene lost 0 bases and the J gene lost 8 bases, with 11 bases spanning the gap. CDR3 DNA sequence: TGTGCCAGCAGCGTAGAGGGTAGGGCCGAAAAACTGTTTTTT. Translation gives CASSVEGRAEKLFF.

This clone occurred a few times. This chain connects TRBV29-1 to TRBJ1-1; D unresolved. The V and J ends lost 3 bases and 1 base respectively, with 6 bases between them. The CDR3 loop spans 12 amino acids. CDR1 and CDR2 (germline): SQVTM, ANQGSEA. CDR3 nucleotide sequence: TGCAGCGTTGAGTTGGGGAACACTGAAGCTTTCTTT. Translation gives CSVELGNTEAFF.

CDR3 amino acids: CASGRGTYEQYF. The DNA of the CDR3 is TGTGCCAGCGGTAGGGGGACCTACGAGCAGTACTTC. The chain combines TRBV13 with TRBJ2-7, with D perhaps matching TRBD1 (6 bases). CDR3 length: 12 amino acids. Trimming took off 8 bases at V and 2 bases at J, with 10 bases between the two ends. Germline V lookup: CDR1 PRHDT, CDR2 FYEKMQ (reference sequence).

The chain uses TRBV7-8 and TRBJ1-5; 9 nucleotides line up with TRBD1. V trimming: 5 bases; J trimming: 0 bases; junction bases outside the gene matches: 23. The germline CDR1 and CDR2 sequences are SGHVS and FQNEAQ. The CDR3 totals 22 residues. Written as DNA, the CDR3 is TGTGCCAGCAGCCAGCGTTCGTTTATCGGGACAGGGCTTGCTCATAGCAATCAGCCCCAGCATTTT. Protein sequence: CASSQRSFIGTGLAHSNQPQHF.

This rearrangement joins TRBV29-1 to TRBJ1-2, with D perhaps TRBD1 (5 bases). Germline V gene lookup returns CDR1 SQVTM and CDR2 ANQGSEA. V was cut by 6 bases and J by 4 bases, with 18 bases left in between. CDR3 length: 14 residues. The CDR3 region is CSVGPGTTFYGYTF. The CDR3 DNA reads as TGCAGCGTCGGCCCGGGGACCACTTTCTATGGCTACACCTTC.

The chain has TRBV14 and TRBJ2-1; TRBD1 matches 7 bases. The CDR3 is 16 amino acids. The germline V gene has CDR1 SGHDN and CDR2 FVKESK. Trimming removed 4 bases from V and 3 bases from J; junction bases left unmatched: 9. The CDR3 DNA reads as TGTGCCAGCAGCCGAAACAGGGGTATCATCTACAATGAGCAGTTCTTC. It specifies CASSRNRGIIYNEQFF.

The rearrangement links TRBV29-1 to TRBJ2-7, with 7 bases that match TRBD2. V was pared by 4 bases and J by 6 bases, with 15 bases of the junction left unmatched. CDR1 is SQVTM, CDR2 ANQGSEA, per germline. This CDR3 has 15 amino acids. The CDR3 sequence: CSVAYPGGMGAEQYF. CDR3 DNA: TGCAGCGTTGCCTACCCGGGGGGTATGGGTGCCGAGCAGTACTTC.

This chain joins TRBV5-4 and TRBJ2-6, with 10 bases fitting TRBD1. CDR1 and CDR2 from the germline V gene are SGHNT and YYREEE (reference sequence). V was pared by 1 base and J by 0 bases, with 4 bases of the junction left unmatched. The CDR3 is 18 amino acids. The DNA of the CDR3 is TGTGCCAGCAGCTTGACCGGGACAGGGGTCTCTGGGGCCAACGTCCTGACTTTC. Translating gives CASSLTGTGVSGANVLTF.

The CDR3 DNA reads as TGCGCCAGCAGCCAAGCCCTGGCTAGCGGGAGCTATGAGCAGTTCTTC. The encoded protein is CASSQALASGSYEQFF. The chain is built from TRBV4-3 and TRBJ2-1; 10 nucleotides agree with TRBD2. Losses at the gene ends were 1 base for V and 8 bases for J; bases not matched to a gene: 8. Germline CDR1 and CDR2: LGHNA and YSLEER. The CDR3 sequence is 16 residues long.

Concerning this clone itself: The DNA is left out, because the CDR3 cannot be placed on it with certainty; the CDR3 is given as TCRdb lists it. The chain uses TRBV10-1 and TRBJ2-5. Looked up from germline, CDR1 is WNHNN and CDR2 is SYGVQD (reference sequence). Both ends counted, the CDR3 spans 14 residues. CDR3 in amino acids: CASSEAWARGSAYF.

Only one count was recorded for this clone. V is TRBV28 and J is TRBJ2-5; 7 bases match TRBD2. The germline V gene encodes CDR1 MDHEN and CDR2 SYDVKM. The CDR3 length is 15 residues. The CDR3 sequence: CTAARAGVGRETQYF. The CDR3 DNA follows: TGTACCGCGGCTCGGGCGGGAGTGGGGCGGGAGACCCAGTACTTC.